The 23 T cell receptor beta chains presented below share a single source sample, sequenced in a study of blood T cell repertoires in COVID-19. Method: immunoSEQ multiplex PCR; TCRdb's copy keeps in-frame clones and lacks some. The repertoire holds around 100,000 clones, around four fifths seen once, with approximately 30% in the top ten. Material: peripheral blood. The receptors derive from a man aged 70 or older with active or convalescent COVID-19.

As DNA, the CDR3 is TGTGCCAGCAGTTACCCTGGGACTAGCGGGAGACAATTCTTC. Its translation is CASSYPGTSGRQFF. The rearrangement uses TRBV6-2 or TRBV6-3 and TRBJ2-1; 14 bases line up with TRBD2. J was trimmed by 16 bases and V by 2 bases; bases with no gene match: 7. The germline CDR1 and CDR2 sequences are MNHEY and SVGEGT. The CDR3 runs 14 residues.

This chain connects TRBV18 to TRBJ2-7, with D possibly matching TRBD2 (6 bases). The CDR3 sequence is 14 residues long. Germline CDR1 is KGHSH and CDR2 is LQKENI. Trimming took off 3 bases at V and 2 bases at J, with 11 bases between the two ends. The CDR3 DNA sequence: TGTGCCAGCTCACCGCGGGACGGGCCCTACGAGCAGTACTTC. Its translation: CASSPRDGPYEQYF.

This clone appeared once. This chain joins TRBV7-9 and TRBJ1-2; 7 bases fit TRBD1. CDR3 length: 16 residues. Germline V lookup: CDR1 SEHNR, CDR2 FQNEAQ (reference sequence). V was pared by 3 bases and J by 8 bases, with 15 bases of the junction left unmatched. The CDR3 loop is CASSFGGNRGREGYTF. The DNA of the CDR3 is TGTGCCAGCAGCTTTGGAGGGAACAGGGGACGAGAAGGCTACACCTTC.

The rearrangement joins TRBV18 to TRBJ2-7; TRBD2 matches 9 bases. Germline V CDR1 and CDR2: KGHSH, LQKENI. J was trimmed by 2 bases and V by 6 bases; bases with no gene match: 2. There are 13 residues in the CDR3. Written as DNA, the CDR3 is TGTGCCAGCTCCGCGGGGGGGGCCTACGAGCAGTACTTC. Translated, it gives CASSAGGAYEQYF.

This rearrangement joins TRBV28 to TRBJ1-5; TRBD1 matches at 9 bases. Germline trimming cut 6 bases from V and 1 base from J; bases unmatched to any gene: 7. This CDR3 is built from 16 residues. The V gene's germline CDR1 is MDHEN and CDR2 SYDVKM. This CDR3 reads CASRLTGGGSNQPQHF. DNA of the CDR3: TGTGCCAGCAGACTGACAGGGGGTGGGAGCAATCAGCCCCAGCATTTT.

The chain uses TRBV4-3 and TRBJ1-1, with D perhaps matching TRBD1 (5 bases). This CDR3 has 15 amino acids. V dropped 1 base and J dropped 1 base, with 10 bases sitting between them. Germline V CDR1 and CDR2: LGHNA, YSLEER. The CDR3: CASSQVGVRNTEAFF. In DNA, the CDR3 is TGCGCCAGCAGCCAAGTAGGGGTAAGGAACACTGAAGCTTTCTTT.

The chain joins TRBV19 to TRBJ2-3, with D perhaps matching TRBD2 (6 bases). Germline-derived CDR1 and CDR2 are LNHDA and SQIVND (reference sequence). V was trimmed by 3 bases and J by 0 bases, leaving 10 bases between them. The CDR3 contains 15 residues. The CDR3 region is CASSIGTSSTDTQYF. As DNA, the CDR3 is TGTGCCAGTAGTATTGGGACTTCCAGCACAGATACGCAGTATTTT. The full variable domain, rest sourced from reference TRBV19 and TRBJ2-3, is DGGITQSPKYLFRKEGQNVTLSCEQNLNHDAMYWYRQDPGQGLRLIYYSQIVNDFQKGDIAEGYSVSREKKESFPLTVTSAQKNPTAFYLCASSIGTSSTDTQYFGPGTRLTVL.

The chain uses TRBV9 and TRBJ1-6; D perhaps matches TRBD1 (6 bases). The germline CDR1 and CDR2 sequences are SGDLS and YYNGEE. Trimming cost V 1 base and J 9 bases, with 11 bases left between them. The CDR3 is 14 residues long. The CDR3 sequence is CASSVRGGGSPLHF. The CDR3 nucleotides read TGTGCCAGCAGCGTAAGAGGGGGGGGTTCACCCCTCCACTTT.

This sequence joins TRBV7-9 and TRBJ1-1; tentatively, D is TRBD1 (6 bases). This CDR3 has 15 residues. Trimming shortened V by 1 base and J by 0 bases, and 9 bases separated the two germline ends. Germline CDR1 and CDR2: SEHNR and FQNEAQ (reference sequence). The CDR3, as DNA: TGTGCCAGCAGCTTAGGAGGGGGAATGAACACTGAAGCTTTCTTT. Amino acids: CASSLGGGMNTEAFF.

The chain carries TRBV6-1 and TRBJ1-2, with D hard to call. Trimming shortened V by 0 bases and J by 5 bases, and 10 bases separated the two germline ends. This CDR3 is 14 amino acids long. Germline V gene sequence: CDR1 MNHNS, CDR2 SASEGT. The CDR3 DNA reads TGTGCCAGCAGTGAAGCGAACAGAATTTATGGCTACACCTTC. Translating it yields CASSEANRIYGYTF.

This clone has a handful of counts. The CDR3 DNA reads as TGTGCCAGCAGAGTGGGTCCGGGACTAGGGGGCACCGGGGAGCTGTTTTTT. Amino acid sequence: CASRVGPGLGGTGELFF. The rearrangement uses TRBV7-2 and TRBJ2-2; 8 nucleotides match TRBD2. The V segment lost 6 bases and the J segment 4 bases; nucleotides outside the gene matches: 13. This CDR3 is 17 amino acids long. Germline lookup yields CDR1 SGHTA and CDR2 FQGNSA. Supplemented by reference TRBV7-2 and TRBJ2-2, the full variable domain reads GAGVSQSPSNKVTEKGKDVELRCDPISGHTALYWYRQSLGQGLEFLIYFQGNSAPDKSGLPSDRFSAERTGGSVSTLTIQRTQQEDSAVYLCASRVGPGLGGTGELFFGEGSRLTVL.

V gene TRBV4-1 combines with J gene TRBJ2-5; 7 nucleotides match TRBD2. Germline values: CDR1 MGHRA, CDR2 YSYEKL. The CDR3 is 16 amino acids. J was trimmed by 4 bases and V by 3 bases; bases with no gene match: 11. This chain's CDR3 is CASSQDPGRPGETQYF. CDR3 coding DNA: TGCGCCAGCAGCCAGGACCCCGGGAGGCCGGGAGAGACCCAGTACTTC.

The genes are TRBV6-6 and TRBJ1-1; D is ambiguous. This CDR3 spans 14 amino acids. Germline-derived CDR1 and CDR2 are MNHNY and SVGAGI (reference sequence). Trimming took 7 bases from V and 3 from J, leaving 15 bases between them. DNA for the CDR3: TGTGCCAGCAATGATCCGCCTACGGACACTGAAGCTTTCTTT. The encoded protein is CASNDPPTDTEAFF.

The rearrangement links TRBV4-2 to TRBJ1-3; no firm D call. Trimming pared 0 bases from V and 4 bases from J, leaving 4 bases between. CDR1 and CDR2 from the germline V gene are LGHNA and YNFKEQ. The CDR3 has 13 residues. CDR3 sequence (DNA): TGTGCCAGCAGCCAAGATCTAGGAAACACCATATATTTT. It translates to CASSQDLGNTIYF.

This clone was counted a single time. The same CDR3 is also encoded by other DNA sequences in this sample. This sequence joins TRBV18 and TRBJ1-4, with 8 bases fitting TRBD1. Germline CDR1 reads KGHSH; CDR2 reads LQKENI. This CDR3 spans 15 amino acids. J gave up 3 bases and V 2 bases, and 2 bases lay outside the gene matches. CDR3 sequence (DNA): TGTGCCAGCTCACCAAGGGGACAGGCTAATGAAAAACTGTTTTTT. The encoded protein is CASSPRGQANEKLFF.

V gene TRBV7-6 combines with J gene TRBJ2-7; a possible D gene is TRBD1 (6 bases). V dropped 4 bases and J dropped 5 bases, with 12 bases sitting between them. CDR1 SGHVS and CDR2 FNYEAQ come from the germline V gene. This CDR3 is built from 13 residues. CDR3 sequence reads: CASSYTGIHEQYF. CDR3 in DNA: TGTGCCAGCAGCTATACAGGGATCCACGAGCAGTACTTC.

This clone has a handful of counts. This chain connects TRBV24-1 to TRBJ2-3, with D maybe TRBD1 (6 bases). The germline V and J ends were trimmed by 0 bases and 3 bases, with 12 bases remaining between them. Germline V CDR1 and CDR2: KGHDR, SFDVKD. The CDR3 consists of 16 residues. The DNA for the CDR3 is TGTGCCACCAGTGATTTGGTCAGGGGTTGGACAGATACGCAGTATTTT. Amino acid sequence: CATSDLVRGWTDTQYF.

The chain carries TRBV24-1 and TRBJ2-2; TRBD2 agrees at 15 bases. CDR1 and CDR2 (germline): KGHDR, SFDVKD. V trimming: 4 bases; J trimming: 4 bases; junction bases outside the gene matches: 9. The CDR3 has 19 residues. In DNA, the CDR3 is TGTGCCACCAGTGACCCGCCCGGGACTAGCGGGGGGCGCACCGGGGAGCTGTTTTTT. This codes for CATSDPPGTSGGRTGELFF.

J is TRBJ2-1 and V is TRBV3-1 (or the pseudogene TRBV3-2); TRBD2 agrees at 7 bases. J was trimmed by 3 bases and V by 1 base; bases with no gene match: 3. The CDR3 has 15 residues. The germline CDR1 and CDR2 sequences are LGHDT and YNNKEL (reference sequence). The CDR3 sequence: CASSQGPSGYNEQFF. The CDR3, as DNA: TGTGCCAGCAGCCAAGGGCCTAGCGGCTACAATGAGCAGTTCTTC.

The genes are TRBV3-1 (or the pseudogene TRBV3-2) and TRBJ2-7; 9 nucleotides align to TRBD1. Germline V gene lookup returns CDR1 LGHDT and CDR2 YNNKEL (reference sequence). The V gene end was trimmed by 8 bases and the J gene end by 4 bases; junction bases not matched to a gene: 21. This CDR3 spans 18 amino acids. CDR3 coding DNA: TGTGCCAGCTCCTCCCTGCGGGCCGGGACAGGGACCTTTTACGAGCAGTACTTC. This encodes CASSSLRAGTGTFYEQYF.

V usage is TRBV19 and J usage is TRBJ1-1, with D perhaps matching TRBD1 (6 bases). Germline assignment: CDR1 LNHDA and CDR2 SQIVND (reference sequence). The CDR3 extends over 17 amino acids. Trimming shortened V by 0 bases and J by 2 bases, and 16 bases separated the two germline ends. For the CDR3, the DNA is TGTGCCAGTAGTATAGACCGTCTGGACAGCCTCAACACTGAAGCTTTCTTT. Translated: CASSIDRLDSLNTEAFF.

The chain joins TRBV2 to TRBJ2-5; unclear D gene. V was cut by 1 base and J by 5 bases, with 8 bases left in between. Germline CDR1 and CDR2: SNHLY and FYNNEI. The CDR3 is made up of 13 amino acids. The CDR3 sequence: CASSEGSRETQYF. The CDR3 nucleotides are TGTGCCAGCAGTGAAGGGTCCCGGGAGACCCAGTACTTC.

The chain recombines TRBV5-1 with TRBJ2-3, with 7 bases lining up with TRBD1. The CDR3 has 19 residues. V gave up 0 bases and J gave up 3 bases; unmatched junction bases: 16. Germline CDR1 SGHRS, CDR2 YFSETQ. CDR3 protein: CASSLVGSRTGRRTDTQYF. The DNA for the CDR3 is TGCGCCAGCAGCTTGGTAGGCTCACGGACAGGAAGAAGAACAGATACGCAGTATTTT.